This entry describes one TCR beta chain. This record comes from a study of T cells in Graves' hyperthyroidism and ophthalmopathy. The CDR3 runs to 16 residues. The germline V gene has CDR1 DFQATT and CDR2 SNEGSKA (reference sequence). V shed 6 bases and J shed 3 bases, with 21 bases lying between them. TCR beta CDR3 regions were amplified from RNA transcripts. The HTBI set primed first-round TCR CDR3 RT-PCR. TCRdb analysed the multiplex PCR reads with MiXCR anew, one entry per CDR3 protein. The top ten clones hold 6.5% to 9% of a sample with 660,000 or so distinct CDR3 sequences, 45% of them seen once.

The chain uses TRBV20-1 and TRBJ1-5; tentative D call: TRBD1 (6 bases). The sequence was collected from an adult man with Graves' disease, either hyperthyroidism or ophthalmopathy (not recorded which). The sequenced sample was peripheral blood or thyroid tissue (not recorded which). CDR3 sequence: CSARTQGPVLNQPQHF. In DNA form, the CDR3 reads TGCAGTGCCCGTACCCAGGGGCCGGTACTCAATCAGCCCCAGCATTTT.